These T cell receptor beta chains were read from a single sample in a study of chemoradiotherapy in HPV16-positive cancers. Profiling relied on immunoSEQ multiplex PCR, and the TCRdb table lists in-frame clones only, not all of them. The data contain more than 10,000 clones, around 87% of them singletons. This specimen consisted of blood, obtained from a patient who underwent chemoradiotherapy. These TCRs come from a human donor with HPV-associated anogenital cancer. CDR3s include the opening cysteine and the closing phenylalanine or tryptophan. The D gene is left open where the match is weak. A row's size may be missing; if present it is once, few, many or a size class.

TRBV7-9	once	TRBD1	TRBJ1-1	CASSLGRRDRENTEAFF	TGTGCCAGCAGCTTAGGGCGCCGGGACAGGGAAAACACTGAAGCTTTCTTT
TRBV11-3	once	-	TRBJ2-7	CASSLGWDGSYEQYF	TGTGCCAGCAGCTTAGGGTGGGACGGATCCTACGAGCAGTACTTC
TRBV6-5	-	-	TRBJ1-6	CASRPGQFHNSPLHF	TGTGCCAGCAGGCCGGGACAATTCCATAATTCACCCCTCCACTTT
TRBV11-2	-	-	TRBJ2-1	CASLRGRYEQFF	TGTGCCAGCCTTCGGGGTAGATATGAGCAGTTCTTC
TRBV4-3	-	TRBD2	TRBJ2-3	CASSQDPGTSGPDTQYF	TGCGCCAGCAGCCAAGATCCCGGGACTAGCGGGCCGGATACGCAGTATTTT
TRBV9	-	TRBD1	TRBJ2-4	CASSVAGQRRDIQYF	TGTGCCAGCAGCGTAGCGGGACAGCGAAGGGACATTCAGTACTTC
TRBV5-1	once	-	TRBJ2-2	CASRLEVPTGELFF	TGCGCCAGCCGACTGGAGGTTCCCACCGGGGAGCTGTTTTTT
TRBV7-3	-	TRBD2	TRBJ2-1	CASSSGLARPYNEQFF	TGTGCCAGCAGCTCCGGACTAGCCAGACCCTACAATGAGCAGTTCTTC
TRBV6-1	-	-	TRBJ1-2	CATNRAPGVPYGYTF	TGTGCCACCAATCGGGCCCCTGGGGTTCCCTATGGCTACACCTTC
TRBV4-2	-	-	TRBJ1-1	CASSQDPNRKTEAFF	TGTGCCAGCAGCCAAGACCCTAACAGGAAAACTGAAGCTTTCTTT
TRBV6-1	-	-	TRBJ2-5	CASSKEIETQYF	TGTGCCAGCAGCAAAGAAATCGAGACCCAGTACTTC
TRBV4-1	once	-	TRBJ2-4	CASSLRHLIAKNIQYF	TGCGCCAGCAGCTTGAGACACCTGATAGCCAAAAACATTCAGTACTTC
TRBV19	-	-	TRBJ2-2	CASSTQGAGELFF	TGTGCCAGTAGTACCCAGGGTGCCGGGGAGCTGTTTTTT
TRBV10-3	-	-	TRBJ1-5	CAISDGGQPQHF	TGTGCCATCAGTGACGGCGGGCAGCCCCAGCATTTT
TRBV2	-	-	TRBJ1-1	CASRLQNTEAFF	TGTGCCAGCAGACTTCAGAACACTGAAGCTTTCTTT
TRBV5-6	-	-	TRBJ2-3	CASNPIGAGTTDTQYF	TGTGCCAGCAACCCAATTGGGGCCGGTACAACAGATACGCAGTATTTT
TRBV4-1	once	-	TRBJ1-2	CASSQEIRKGTAGYTF	TGCGCCAGCAGCCAAGAAATCAGAAAGGGGACGGCCGGCTACACCTTC
TRBV29-1	-	TRBD2	TRBJ2-7	CSAATGVRGDEQYF	TGCAGCGCCGCTACCGGGGTCCGGGGGGACGAGCAGTACTTC
TRBV19	once	TRBD1	TRBJ1-4	CAAQDRVLEKLFF	TGTGCCGCACAGGACAGGGTCCTTGAAAAACTGTTTTTT
TRBV11-2	-	-	TRBJ1-2	CASSLVGGQTNYGYTF	TGTGCCAGCAGCTTAGTAGGGGGACAAACTAACTATGGCTACACCTTC
TRBV6-1	once	-	TRBJ1-4	CASSETGGEKLFF	TGTGCCAGCAGTGAAACGGGGGGTGAAAAACTGTTTTTT
TRBV5-6	-	-	TRBJ1-3	CASSLGSGNTIYF	TGTGCCAGCAGCTTAGGGTCTGGAAACACCATATATTTT
TRBV7-8	-	TRBD1	TRBJ1-4	CASSFRYRGTENEKLFF	TGTGCCAGCAGCTTCCGATACAGGGGGACGGAAAATGAAAAACTGTTTTTT
TRBV25-1	few	TRBD1	TRBJ2-7	CASSDSGRGIEQYF	TGTGCCAGCAGCGACTCAGGCAGGGGGATCGAGCAGTACTTC
TRBV10-3	few	-	TRBJ2-7	CAIRRDSYEQYF	TGTGCCATCAGGCGGGACAGCTACGAGCAGTACTTC
TRBV4-1	few	-	TRBJ1-1	CASSQEKNTEAFF	TGCGCCAGCAGCCAAGAAAAGAACACTGAAGCTTTCTTT
TRBV5-1	-	-	TRBJ1-1	CASSPDGTGAEAFF	TGCGCCAGCAGCCCGGACGGAACTGGGGCTGAAGCTTTCTTT
TRBV19	once	-	TRBJ1-3	CASSPSGNTIYF	TGTGCCAGTAGTCCCTCTGGAAACACCATATATTTT
TRBV4-2	-	-	TRBJ2-1	CASSRRGVYNEQFF	TGTGCCAGCTCGAGGAGGGGCGTCTACAATGAGCAGTTCTTC
TRBV6-1	-	-	TRBJ1-5	CASRDYTGNQPQHF	TGTGCCAGCAGAGACTATACAGGGAATCAGCCCCAGCATTTT
TRBV4-2	-	-	TRBJ2-1	CASSQIGASARTFNEQFF	TGTGCCAGCAGCCAAATAGGTGCTAGCGCCCGGACTTTCAATGAGCAGTTCTTC
TRBV10-3	-	TRBD2	TRBJ2-1	CAIGSGGRNEQFF	TGTGCCATCGGGTCGGGGGGGCGAAATGAGCAGTTCTTC
TRBV11-3	-	-	TRBJ2-3	CASSPSPGLESGRPTQYF	TGTGCCAGCAGCCCCTCCCCGGGGCTGGAAAGCGGAAGGCCTACGCAGTATTTT
TRBV12-5	-	-	TRBJ2-5	CASGLALARGLETQYF	TGTGCTAGTGGCTTGGCACTGGCTAGAGGTTTGGAGACCCAGTACTTC
TRBV28	-	-	TRBJ2-7	CASSSTPGIGGSYEQYF	TGTGCCAGCAGTTCTACCCCTGGCATCGGCGGCTCCTACGAGCAGTACTTC
TRBV19	-	-	TRBJ2-2	CASSLQGWELFF	TGTGCCAGTAGTTTACAGGGATGGGAGCTGTTTTTT
TRBV7-9	-	TRBD1	TRBJ1-6	CASSLVRDSGNSPLHF	TGTGCCAGCAGCTTAGTACGGGACAGTGGGAATTCACCCCTCCACTTT
TRBV7-9	-	-	TRBJ1-1	CASSLTRTEAFF	TGTGCCAGCAGCTTGACTCGCACTGAAGCTTTCTTT
TRBV7-8	once	-	TRBJ1-1	CASIAGRASEAFF	TGTGCCAGCATTGCCGGCAGGGCCTCTGAAGCTTTCTTT
TRBV7-9	-	TRBD1	TRBJ2-7	CASSKGQGRSEQYF	TGTGCCAGCAGCAAGGGACAGGGACGTAGCGAGCAGTACTTC
TRBV7-9	-	TRBD2	TRBJ2-1	CASSPSGGENEQFF	TGTGCCAGCAGCCCTAGCGGGGGGGAGAATGAGCAGTTCTTC
TRBV18	once	-	TRBJ2-7	CASSHTGLESVRMRLREQYF	TGTGCCAGCTCCCACACCGGACTCGAATCGGTTCGCATGAGATTGAGGGAGCAGTACTTC
TRBV4-3	-	-	TRBJ1-1	CASSQDIGVGEPRNTEAFF	TGCGCCAGCAGCCAAGATATTGGCGTCGGGGAGCCTAGGAACACTGAAGCTTTCTTT
TRBV30	once	-	TRBJ1-1	CAWHDGTEAFF	TGTGCCTGGCACGACGGGACTGAAGCTTTCTTT
TRBV7-9	-	-	TRBJ2-1	CASSLSSPLEQFF	TGTGCCAGCAGCCTCTCTAGCCCTCTTGAGCAGTTCTTC
TRBV6-6	once	-	TRBJ1-3	CASSYSEEGSTTIYF	TGTGCCAGCAGTTACTCTGAAGAAGGTTCCACCACCATATATTTT
TRBV19	-	TRBD1	TRBJ2-1	CASSTWDGTGTKGGIMNEQFF	TGTGCCAGTAGTACTTGGGACGGGACAGGGACTAAGGGGGGAATTATGAATGAGCAGTTCTTC
TRBV19	once	TRBD1	TRBJ1-2	CASSIEATGAFNYGYTF	TGTGCCAGTAGTATAGAAGCGACAGGGGCTTTTAACTATGGCTACACCTTC
TRBV19	-	-	TRBJ2-1	CASSPSPSSYNEQFF	TGTGCCAGTAGTCCCAGCCCCAGCTCCTACAATGAGCAGTTCTTC
TRBV5-1	-	-	TRBJ2-1	CASSRQSTGTIYNEQFF	TGCGCCAGCAGCCGCCAGTCGACAGGAACAATCTACAATGAGCAGTTCTTC
TRBV4-1	-	-	TRBJ1-5	CASSQVHWTSQPQHF	TGCGCCAGCAGCCAAGTACACTGGACATCTCAGCCCCAGCATTTT
TRBV7-9	few	-	TRBJ1-2	CASSLDRRTNYGYTF	TGTGCCAGCAGCTTAGACAGGCGAACTAACTATGGCTACACCTTC
TRBV6-5	few	-	TRBJ2-1	CASSPLEHSDEQFF	TGTGCCAGCAGTCCCCTCGAACATTCCGATGAGCAGTTCTTC
TRBV6-1	-	TRBD1	TRBJ1-2	CASSETGGNYGYTF	TGTGCCAGCAGTGAAACAGGGGGTAACTATGGCTACACCTTC
TRBV5-1	-	-	TRBJ1-2	CASSLAGGRVRDGYTF	TGCGCCAGCAGCTTGGCCGGAGGCAGGGTTCGGGATGGCTACACCTTC
TRBV5-4	-	TRBD1	TRBJ2-7	CASSNGQGPSYEQYF	TGTGCCAGCAGCAATGGACAGGGCCCTTCCTACGAGCAGTACTTC
TRBV19	-	-	TRBJ2-7	CASSITGGYEQYF	TGTGCCAGTAGCATAACCGGGGGCTACGAGCAGTACTTC
TRBV6-6	-	TRBD1	TRBJ2-1	CASGTTGVGSYNEQFF	TGTGCCAGCGGGACAACAGGGGTAGGTTCCTACAATGAGCAGTTCTTC
TRBV30	once	-	TRBJ2-7	CAWSRGGSGLEQYF	TGTGCCTGGAGTAGGGGAGGAAGTGGACTCGAGCAGTACTTC